Each of the 3 T cell receptor beta chains below was sequenced from the same sample in a study of identical twins. TCRdb reprocessed the 5' RACE reads via MiXCR and lists one record per CDR3 protein. Here the sample spans around 490,000 distinct CDR3 sequences, over 12% being singletons. These records were also assigned to another study, of yellow fever vaccine responses in identical twins.

Sequenced material: CD4+ T cells sorted from blood. These receptors all stem from a woman aged 18-29 years in good health.

The genes are TRBV2 and TRBJ2-6, with a weak D call TRBD2 (6 bases). The V and J ends lost 4 bases and 0 bases respectively, with 19 bases between them. The CDR3 has 19 amino acids. The germline V gene has CDR1 SNHLY and CDR2 FYNNEI. The CDR3 DNA reads TGTGCCAGCAGTGCCCTGACTAGTCAAATTTACTCTGGGGCCAACGTCCTGACTTTC. The encoded protein is CASSALTSQIYSGANVLTF.

This clonotype was recorded a few times. The chain uses TRBV5-1 and TRBJ2-3; D might be TRBD1 or TRBD2, each matching 7 bases. The CDR3 sequence is 17 residues long. Per the germline V gene, CDR1 is SGHRS and CDR2 is YFSETQ. V was clipped by 0 bases and J by 2 bases, with 16 bases between them. The CDR3 nucleotides are TGCGCCAGCAGCTTGGAGGGAGGGGGCTGGCCCACAGATACGCAGTATTTT. Translation gives CASSLEGGGWPTDTQYF.

This clonotype was seen a few times. The V gene is TRBV11-2, the J gene TRBJ2-7; no reliable D call. This CDR3 contains 13 residues. Trimming stripped 5 bases from V and 7 bases from J, with 15 bases between. Germline loops: CDR1 SGHAT, CDR2 FQNNGV. The CDR3 loop is CASSPNMAGEQYF. Here the CDR3 DNA reads TGTGCCAGCAGCCCCAATATGGCTGGAGAGCAGTACTTC.